This passage covers 14 T cell receptor beta chains from one sample sequenced in a study of neurological immune-mediated disorders. TCRdb reprocessed the 5' RACE reads with MiXCR, giving one entry per CDR3 protein. Of tens of thousands of distinct CDR3 sequences in the sample, about 3.4% were seen once. Sequenced input: PBMCs. Receptors were obtained from a man between 35 and 55 years old with multiple sclerosis.

This chain uses TRBV12-3 or TRBV12-4 with TRBJ2-4; 9 positions match TRBD2. V lost 5 bases to trimming and J lost 5 bases; unmatched junction nucleotides: 13. The CDR3 has 17 amino acids. DNA of the CDR3: TGTGCCAGCAGTATCGACTGGCGGGAGGGCCTCCAAAACATTCAGTACTTC. Translation: CASSIDWREGLQNIQYF.

This clonotype was recorded many times. CDR3 residues: CASSLWTGYEQYF. As DNA, the CDR3 is TGTGCCAGCAGCTTATGGACAGGCTACGAGCAGTACTTC. This chain uses TRBV5-6 with TRBJ2-7; 7 nucleotides align to TRBD1. V trimming: 2 bases; J trimming: 3 bases; junction bases outside the gene matches: 2. The CDR3 has 13 amino acids. Germline CDR1 reads SGHDT; CDR2 reads YYEEEE.

The sample holds many counts of this clonotype. The V and J genes are TRBV9 and TRBJ1-5; D possibly corresponds to TRBD1 (6 bases). CDR3 length: 14 amino acids. V was shortened by 6 bases and J by 6 bases, with 16 bases between the two germline ends. Looked up from germline, CDR1 is SGDLS and CDR2 is YYNGEE. In nucleotides, the CDR3 is TGTGCCAGCAAGGGGACATGGGAGTCTCAGCCCCAGCATTTT. Translated, it gives CASKGTWESQPQHF.

There are many counts of this clonotype. The chain couples TRBV5-1 to TRBJ2-3, with a tentative D call TRBD1 (6 bases). This CDR3 has 15 residues. Germline CDR1 is SGHRS and CDR2 is YFSETQ. Trimming pared 6 bases from V and 2 bases from J, leaving 16 bases between. The CDR3 DNA is TGCGCCAGCACCTCGGACAGAGAGATCACAGATACGCAGTATTTT. Translating it yields CASTSDREITDTQYF.

This clonotype was recorded at least ten times. The chain carries TRBV20-1 and TRBJ2-1; 9 nucleotides match TRBD1. This CDR3 spans 14 amino acids. Germline CDR1 DFQATT, CDR2 SNEGSKA (reference sequence). V shed 4 bases, J shed 8 bases, and the junction held 9 bases outside the gene matches. DNA of the CDR3: TGCAGTGCTACAGCCGGGACAGGGAGCGATGAGCAGTTCTTC. Translation: CSATAGTGSDEQFF.

This clonotype was picked up many times. V usage is TRBV5-1 and J usage is TRBJ1-1; 9 bases are shared with TRBD1. This CDR3 has 15 amino acids. Trimming cost V 3 bases and J 2 bases; bases outside gene matches: 5. The germline V gene has CDR1 SGHRS and CDR2 YFSETQ. The CDR3 bases are TGCGCCAGCAGCTCGGGGGGACAGGGAAACACTGAAGCTTTCTTT. This codes for CASSSGGQGNTEAFF.

This clonotype was observed at least ten times. The chain employs TRBV5-1 and TRBJ2-3; TRBD1 is a possible D gene (5 bases). CDR3 size: 15 residues. CDR1 SGHRS and CDR2 YFSETQ come from the germline V gene. V was cut by 4 bases and J by 4 bases, with 16 bases left in between. CDR3 loop: CASSVRGRESDTQYF. In nucleotides, the CDR3 is TGCGCCAGCAGCGTCCGAGGCAGGGAATCAGATACGCAGTATTTT. Complete variable domain (other parts from reference TRBV5-1 and TRBJ2-3): KAGVTQTPRYLIKTRGQQVTLSCSPISGHRSVSWYQQTPGQGLQFLFEYFSETQRNKGNFPGRFSGRQFSNSRSEMNVSTLELGDSALYLCASSVRGRESDTQYFGPGTRLTVL.

In its sample, this clonotype was seen many times. V is TRBV5-1 and J is TRBJ2-2, with TRBD1 matching over 7 bases. The germline V gene encodes CDR1 SGHRS and CDR2 YFSETQ. V lost 4 bases to trimming and J lost 2 bases; unmatched junction nucleotides: 8. The CDR3 runs to 16 residues. As DNA, the CDR3 is TGCGCCAGCAGCCTCCGGACAGGAGATAACACCGGGGAGCTGTTTTTT. Its protein is CASSLRTGDNTGELFF.

This clonotype was found many times. The chain uses TRBV7-6 and TRBJ2-1; TRBD1 matches 7 bases. The CDR3 extends over 15 amino acids. CDR1 SGHVS and CDR2 FNYEAQ come from the germline V gene. Trimming took 5 bases from V and 8 from J; bases not matched to a gene: 12. The CDR3 bases are TGTGCCAGCAGCCCCCGCAAGACAGGGAATCATGAGCAGTTCTTC. Protein sequence: CASSPRKTGNHEQFF. Full variable domain (missing parts from reference TRBV7-6 and TRBJ2-1): GAGVSQSPRYKVTKRGQDVALRCDPISGHVSLYWYRQALGQGPEFLTYFNYEAQQDKSGLPNDRFSAERPEGSISTLTIQRTEQRDSAMYRCASSPRKTGNHEQFFGPGTRLTVL.

This clonotype came up many times. The chain links TRBV12-5 to TRBJ1-1, with D tentatively TRBD1 (6 bases). Per germline, CDR1 LGHNT and CDR2 FRNRAP. Trimming stripped 7 bases from V and 7 bases from J, with 10 bases between. The CDR3 is 11 residues long. For the CDR3, the DNA is TGTGCTAGTGCCCGGACAGTTGAAGCTTTCTTT. Residues: CASARTVEAFF.

Ten or more counts support this clonotype. The chain recombines TRBV15 with TRBJ2-5, with D possibly TRBD2 on 5 matching bases. The CDR3 spans 14 residues. CDR1 LNHNV and CDR2 YYDKDF come from the germline V gene (reference sequence). V was shortened by 4 bases and J by 2 bases, with 11 bases between the two germline ends. The CDR3 loop reads CATSTLTGQETQYF. For the CDR3, the DNA is TGTGCCACCAGCACACTGACGGGGCAAGAGACCCAGTACTTC.

This clonotype was observed at least ten times. The genes are TRBV5-6 and TRBJ1-6; 9 nucleotides agree with TRBD1. V trimming: 3 bases; J trimming: 1 base; junction bases outside the gene matches: 2. Germline V gives CDR1 SGHDT, CDR2 YYEEEE. The CDR3 sequence is 16 residues long. Here the CDR3 DNA reads TGTGCCAGCAGCTACAGGGGGCGATCCTATAATTCACCCCTCCACTTT. Translated: CASSYRGRSYNSPLHF.

Many counts were recorded for this clonotype. This chain links TRBV5-6 with TRBJ1-5; D is unclear. V was shortened by 5 bases and J by 3 bases, with 6 bases between the two germline ends. The CDR3 loop spans 12 amino acids. CDR1 and CDR2 (germline): SGHDT, YYEEEE. The CDR3 nucleotides read TGTGCCAGCAGTCGGGCCAATCAGCCCCAGCATTTT. It encodes CASSRANQPQHF.

This clonotype was counted many times. The rearrangement joins TRBV5-6 to TRBJ2-3, with TRBD1 matching 8 bases. Germline V gene lookup returns CDR1 SGHDT and CDR2 YYEEEE. The CDR3 extends over 16 amino acids. The ends lost 3 bases at V and 2 bases at J; junction bases unmatched: 8. The DNA for the CDR3 is TGTGCCAGCAGCTCGCGAGGGACAGGACACACAGATACGCAGTATTTT. It encodes CASSSRGTGHTDTQYF.